A selection of T cell receptor beta chains follows, all from one sample in a study of blood T cell repertoires in COVID-19. Here immunoSEQ multiplex PCR was the method, and the copy in TCRdb shows in-frame clones only, minus some. Among approximately 440,000 clones, around 87% were seen once, and the ten largest hold approximately 0.7%. Sequenced input: PBMCs or T cells enriched from blood (not recorded which). All receptors derive from a woman younger than 35 who had recovered from COVID-19. Each CDR3 is given with its conserved first and last residue. Each record gives: D gene, clone size, J gene, V gene, CDR3 DNA, CDR3 protein. D genes are given only for firm matches. Size is stated for part of the rows, as once, few or many counts, or as a class when the clone is expanded.

d_call: TRBD1; clone_size: NA; j_call: TRBJ1-6; v_call: TRBV19; cdr3_nt: TGTGCCAGTAGTCCTTCGACAGGGGGACCCCTCCACTTT; cdr3_aa: CASSPSTGGPLHF
d_call: TRBD1; clone_size: NA; j_call: TRBJ2-2; v_call: TRBV5-1; cdr3_nt: TGCGCCAGCAGCACCACAGGGGCCCGTATGGGCGGGGAGCTGTTTTTT; cdr3_aa: CASSTTGARMGGELFF
d_call: NA; clone_size: NA; j_call: TRBJ2-5; v_call: TRBV4-1; cdr3_nt: TGCGCCAGCAGCCGCTCTGGACTACCTTCGGAGACCCAGTACTTC; cdr3_aa: CASSRSGLPSETQYF
d_call: NA; clone_size: NA; j_call: TRBJ2-7; v_call: TRBV2; cdr3_nt: TGTGCCAGCAAAGAGTGGGGAGTGAGCTACGAGCAGTACTTC; cdr3_aa: CASKEWGVSYEQYF
d_call: TRBD1; clone_size: NA; j_call: TRBJ2-7; v_call: TRBV5-1; cdr3_nt: TGCGCCAGCAGCTTGTCGACAGGGGGCGTAAGCGAGCAGTACTTC; cdr3_aa: CASSLSTGGVSEQYF
d_call: NA; clone_size: once; j_call: TRBJ1-1; v_call: TRBV5-4; cdr3_nt: TGTGCCAGCAGCTTGGAGCCAGGGGCGAACACTGAAGCTTTCTTT; cdr3_aa: CASSLEPGANTEAFF
d_call: NA; clone_size: NA; j_call: TRBJ2-1; v_call: TRBV5-4; cdr3_nt: TGTGCCAGCAGCTTCATGAGTTACAATGAGCAGTTCTTC; cdr3_aa: CASSFMSYNEQFF
d_call: NA; clone_size: NA; j_call: TRBJ1-1; v_call: TRBV12-3/TRBV12-4; cdr3_nt: TGTGCCAGCAGTTTAGGGGGGCAGACTGAAGCTTTCTTT; cdr3_aa: CASSLGGQTEAFF
d_call: TRBD2; clone_size: few; j_call: TRBJ2-5; v_call: TRBV18; cdr3_nt: TGTGCCAGCTCTCCGACTAGCGGGGGGGCTCCAGAGACCCAGTACTTC; cdr3_aa: CASSPTSGGAPETQYF
d_call: TRBD2; clone_size: NA; j_call: TRBJ2-7; v_call: TRBV6-5; cdr3_nt: TGTGCCAGCACTAGGGAAGCGGGGGGGCTCTACGAGCAGTACTTC; cdr3_aa: CASTREAGGLYEQYF
d_call: NA; clone_size: NA; j_call: TRBJ1-6; v_call: TRBV11-2; cdr3_nt: TGTGCCAGCAGCTCCCTCCGGGTCGGGAGGAATTCACCCCTCCACTTT; cdr3_aa: CASSSLRVGRNSPLHF
d_call: NA; clone_size: NA; j_call: TRBJ2-5; v_call: TRBV14; cdr3_nt: TGTGCCAGTGCTAAGGAGTGGCAAGAGACCCAGTACTTC; cdr3_aa: CASAKEWQETQYF
d_call: NA; clone_size: NA; j_call: TRBJ2-1; v_call: TRBV6-1; cdr3_nt: TGTGCCAGCAGTGAGTCGGATGAGCAGTTCTTC; cdr3_aa: CASSESDEQFF
d_call: NA; clone_size: NA; j_call: TRBJ1-1; v_call: TRBV3-1/TRBV3-2; cdr3_nt: TGTGCCAGCAGCTCGGACAGTTCGAACACTGAAGCTTTCTTT; cdr3_aa: CASSSDSSNTEAFF
d_call: TRBD1; clone_size: once; j_call: TRBJ1-1; v_call: TRBV5-1; cdr3_nt: TGCGCCAGCAGCCGTGGACAGGGGCCTCTGAACACTGAAGCTTTCTTT; cdr3_aa: CASSRGQGPLNTEAFF
d_call: TRBD1; clone_size: NA; j_call: TRBJ1-5; v_call: TRBV7-2; cdr3_nt: TGTGCCAGCAGCTTAGGGGCCCCGGGACAGGGGTCCCAGCCCCAGCATTTT; cdr3_aa: CASSLGAPGQGSQPQHF
d_call: NA; clone_size: NA; j_call: TRBJ1-1; v_call: TRBV27; cdr3_nt: TGTGCCAGCAGTTTATATACGGGGGTCAACACTGAAGCTTTCTTT; cdr3_aa: CASSLYTGVNTEAFF
d_call: TRBD2; clone_size: NA; j_call: TRBJ2-7; v_call: TRBV6-1; cdr3_nt: TGTGCCAGCAGTGAATGGACTAGCGGGGCCTACGAGCAGTACTTC; cdr3_aa: CASSEWTSGAYEQYF
d_call: NA; clone_size: NA; j_call: TRBJ2-2; v_call: TRBV5-6; cdr3_nt: TGTGCCAGCAGCTTAGGAGCAACCGGGGAGCTGTTTTTT; cdr3_aa: CASSLGATGELFF
d_call: NA; clone_size: NA; j_call: TRBJ1-2; v_call: TRBV29-1; cdr3_nt: TGCAGCGTTGCGGACAGCAACTATGGCTACACCTTC; cdr3_aa: CSVADSNYGYTF
d_call: NA; clone_size: NA; j_call: TRBJ2-1; v_call: TRBV4-1; cdr3_nt: TGCGCCAGCAGCGCAACAAAGCATAGACTCCCGAGGTTGGAGCAGTTCTTC; cdr3_aa: CASSATKHRLPRLEQFF
d_call: NA; clone_size: few; j_call: TRBJ1-1; v_call: TRBV13; cdr3_nt: TGTGCCAGCAGCGGAGGGGTTATGAACACTGAAGCTTTCTTT; cdr3_aa: CASSGGVMNTEAFF
d_call: NA; clone_size: NA; j_call: TRBJ2-7; v_call: TRBV11-2; cdr3_nt: TGTGCCAGCAGCTCGTTGCGGGGGCGAGGGTACGAGCAGTACTTC; cdr3_aa: CASSSLRGRGYEQYF
d_call: NA; clone_size: NA; j_call: TRBJ1-2; v_call: TRBV27; cdr3_nt: TGTGCCAGCAGTTTCTCCGGGACACTTAACTATGGCTACACCTTC; cdr3_aa: CASSFSGTLNYGYTF